Below are 23 T cell receptor beta chains sequenced from a single sample in a study of T-cell memory formation after mild COVID-19. Each CDR3 protein gets one entry after TCRdb re-called the 5' RACE reads with MiXCR. This sample carries fewer than 250,000 distinct CDR3 sequences, over 9.5% of them seen once, and the ten largest clones take around 2.9%. Sample: PBMCs or a T cell subset sorted from them (not recorded which). The receptors shown here come from a man between 18 and 35 years old who had mild COVID-19 (a few samples of this study predate the infection). Cell type and time point are not known.

This clonotype has only a few counts. This chain connects TRBV4-3 to TRBJ2-3; no firm D call. Germline CDR1 and CDR2: LGHNA and YSLEER. V lost 3 bases and J 6 bases, leaving 10 bases between the germline ends. This CDR3 region has 13 residues. CDR3 nucleotides: TGCGCCAGCAGCCAGACCATAAGCGATACGCAGTATTTT. It specifies CASSQTISDTQYF.

The chain carries TRBV6-2 or TRBV6-3 and TRBJ2-1; 7 bases map to TRBD1. The germline V gene has CDR1 MNHEY and CDR2 SVGEGT. The junction had 11 bases not matched to a gene; V was cut back by 10 bases and J by 8 bases. This CDR3 region has 13 residues. CDR3 region: CATRDSQPYEQFF. The CDR3 nucleotides read TGTGCCACCCGGGACAGCCAGCCGTATGAGCAGTTCTTC.

The V call is TRBV6-6, the J call TRBJ2-7, with 8 bases identical to TRBD1. From germline, CDR1 is MNHNY and CDR2 SVGAGI (reference sequence). The CDR3 runs to 13 residues. V lost 6 bases to trimming and J lost 7 bases; unmatched junction nucleotides: 8. This CDR3 reads CASRDRVLGEQYF. The CDR3 DNA reads as TGTGCCAGCAGGGACAGGGTATTAGGAGAGCAGTACTTC.

This clonotype was seen a handful of times. The genes are TRBV14 and TRBJ2-4; D is unclear. This CDR3 contains 13 residues. Germline V gene lookup returns CDR1 SGHDN and CDR2 FVKESK. Trimming took 0 bases from V and 7 from J, leaving 7 bases between them. The CDR3 DNA follows: TGTGCCAGCAGCCAAGATCGAAGGAACATTCAGTACTTC. Translated, it gives CASSQDRRNIQYF. The full variable domain, rest sourced from reference TRBV14 and TRBJ2-4, is EAGVTQFPSHSVIEKGQTVTLRCDPISGHDNLYWYRRVMGKEIKFLLHFVKESKQDESGMPNNRFLAERTGGTYSTLKVQPAELEDSGVYFCASSQDRRNIQYFGAGTRLSVL.

V is TRBV4-1 and J is TRBJ1-2, with 9 bases identical to TRBD1. The CDR3 is made up of 16 amino acids. The V gene's germline CDR1 is MGHRA and CDR2 YSYEKL. The V and J ends lost 3 bases and 5 bases, in that order; junction bases with no gene match: 10. The DNA for the CDR3 is TGCGCCAGCAGCCAGCCCCGGGACAGGGAGTGGTATGGCTACACCTTC. Translated, it gives CASSQPRDREWYGYTF.

As concerns this clonotype: One end of the junction fails to match germline, which may point to a read error. The chain couples TRBV2 to TRBJ1-5; D is ambiguous. This CDR3 has 15 residues. Germline CDR1 SNHLY, CDR2 FYNNEI. In DNA form, the CDR3 reads TGTGCCAGCAGCGAAGCAAGGCCAAACAATCAGCCCCAGCATTTT. It codes for CASSEARPNNQPQHF.

The chain combines TRBV11-3 with TRBJ2-3; TRBD2 agrees at 9 bases. The V segment lost 3 bases and the J segment 3 bases; nucleotides outside the gene matches: 7. There are 16 residues in the CDR3. The germline gives CDR1 SGHNT, CDR2 YENEEA. For the CDR3, the DNA is TGTGCCAGCAGCTTGATTAGCGGGGGACCTACAGATACGCAGTATTTT. This codes for CASSLISGGPTDTQYF.

This clonotype has at least ten counts. The chain has TRBV7-8 and TRBJ2-2; D might be TRBD1 (6 bases). Trimming removed 1 base at V and 7 bases at J, with 10 bases between. The CDR3 spans 14 residues. Per the germline V gene, CDR1 is SGHVS and CDR2 is FQNEAQ. CDR3 bases: TGTGCCAGCAGCTTAGTCAGGGGACGCGGGGAGCTGTTTTTT. This gives the protein CASSLVRGRGELFF. Filled out from reference TRBV7-8 and TRBJ2-2, the complete variable domain reads GAGVSQSPRYKVAKRGQDVALRCDPISGHVSLFWYQQALGQGPEFLTYFQNEAQLDKSGLPSDRFFAERPEGSVSTLKIQRTQQEDSAVYLCASSLVRGRGELFFGEGSRLTVL.

There are a few counts of this clonotype. The chain joins TRBV7-2 to TRBJ2-3; possibly TRBD2 for D (7 bases). The CDR3 is made up of 17 amino acids. The germline V gene has CDR1 SGHTA and CDR2 FQGNSA. The V and J ends lost 5 bases and 5 bases respectively, with 23 bases between them. CDR3 sequence: CASSPSGGRAGVDTQYF. CDR3 DNA sequence: TGTGCCAGCAGCCCAAGTGGGGGGCGCGCGGGGGTAGATACGCAGTATTTT.

This clonotype was observed a few times. The chain recombines TRBV6-5 with TRBJ2-2; D is uncertain. The germline CDR1 and CDR2 sequences are MNHEY and SVGAGI. The CDR3 spans 13 residues. Trimming stripped 6 bases from V and 7 bases from J, with 12 bases between. The CDR3 region is CASRGLLIGELFF. CDR3 in DNA: TGTGCCAGCAGGGGTTTGCTCATCGGGGAGCTGTTTTTT.

V usage is TRBV7-2 and J usage is TRBJ1-5, with a weak D call TRBD1 (5 bases). Trimming stripped 5 bases from V and 2 bases from J, with 19 bases between. This CDR3 comprises 17 residues. Germline V gene lookup returns CDR1 SGHTA and CDR2 FQGNSA. Written as DNA, the CDR3 is TGTGCCAGCAGCCTAAAGGGACGGACAAATGGCAATCAGCCCCAGCATTTT. Translated, it gives CASSLKGRTNGNQPQHF.

The genes are TRBV20-1 and TRBJ2-1; 8 bases align to TRBD1. Germline V gene data show CDR1 as DFQATT and CDR2 as SNEGSKA (reference sequence). The CDR3 is 14 residues long. The ends lost 6 bases at V and 7 bases at J; junction bases unmatched: 11. The CDR3 sequence: CSAQTGVGLNEQFF. CDR3 DNA sequence: TGCAGTGCACAGACAGGGGTAGGTTTGAATGAGCAGTTCTTC.

This clonotype has a handful of counts. The chain has TRBV5-1 and TRBJ1-2; the D gene is possibly TRBD1 (6 bases). Trimming left V 0 bases short and J 2 bases short, with 8 bases between. The V gene's germline CDR1 is SGHRS and CDR2 YFSETQ. The CDR3 is 14 residues long. The DNA for the CDR3 is TGCGCCAGCAGCTTGGAAGACAGGAACTATGGCTACACCTTC. It codes for CASSLEDRNYGYTF.

This clonotype was seen a handful of times. The CDR3 DNA sequence: TGTGCCAGCAAGAGAGGAGCTCTCGGAACTGAAGCTTTCTTT. Protein product: CASKRGALGTEAFF. The rearrangement joins TRBV2 to TRBJ1-1; D call uncertain. In germline, CDR1 is SNHLY, CDR2 FYNNEI. This CDR3 contains 14 residues. Trimming cost V 7 bases and J 5 bases, with 17 bases left between them.

Many counts were recorded for this clonotype. The chain employs TRBV5-1 and TRBJ2-1; the D gene could be TRBD1 or TRBD2 (5 bases each). This CDR3 is 16 amino acids long. Germline CDR1 SGHRS, CDR2 YFSETQ. The V end lost 4 bases, the J end lost 5 bases, and 19 bases lay between the germline ends. This CDR3 reads CASSQSRGIRHNEQFF. CDR3 nucleotides: TGCGCCAGCAGCCAGAGTCGGGGCATAAGACACAATGAGCAGTTCTTC.

This clonotype was seen a few times. The chain recombines TRBV7-2 with TRBJ2-1, with 10 bases aligning to TRBD2. With 2 bases clipped from V and 3 bases from J, the junction kept 10 bases outside the gene matches. Looked up from germline, CDR1 is SGHTA and CDR2 is FQGNSA. The CDR3 spans 18 residues. CDR3 protein: CASSLNPQLAGLYNEQFF. The CDR3, as DNA: TGTGCCAGCAGCTTAAACCCCCAACTAGCGGGGCTCTACAATGAGCAGTTCTTC. Full variable domain (outside the CDR3, taken from reference TRBV7-2 and TRBJ2-1): GAGVSQSPSNKVTEKGKDVELRCDPISGHTALYWYRQSLGQGLEFLIYFQGNSAPDKSGLPSDRFSAERTGGSVSTLTIQRTQQEDSAVYLCASSLNPQLAGLYNEQFFGPGTRLTVL.

This clonotype showed up just a few times. This chain joins TRBV7-9 and TRBJ2-7; D possibly corresponds to TRBD1 (5 bases). CDR3 length: 14 residues. Between the trimmed V and J ends, which lost 1 base and 3 bases, there was a span of 10 bases. The germline CDR1 and CDR2 sequences are SEHNR and FQNEAQ (reference sequence). The CDR3, as DNA: TGTGCCAGCAGCTTAGAGGGCAGGGACTACGAGCAGTACGTC. This translates into CASSLEGRDYEQYV.

CDR3 sequence (DNA): TGTGCCAGCAGTGAAGCGCCGGGGCCTGGATACTTC. Translated, it gives CASSEAPGPGYF. The chain couples TRBV6-1 to TRBJ2-4, with D perhaps given as TRBD1 or TRBD2 (5 bases each). The CDR3 has 12 amino acids. Germline CDR1 MNHNS, CDR2 SASEGT. Trimming shortened V by 0 bases and J by 16 bases, and 13 bases separated the two germline ends.

This rearrangement joins TRBV15 to TRBJ2-2; a possible D gene is TRBD1 (7 bases). Trimming left V 8 bases short and J 1 base short, with 11 bases between. Germline assignment: CDR1 LNHNV and CDR2 YYDKDF (reference sequence). CDR3 length: 14 amino acids. The CDR3 sequence: CATRGTENTGELFF. In DNA form, the CDR3 reads TGTGCCACCCGGGGGACAGAGAACACCGGGGAGCTGTTTTTT. The complete variable domain, with remaining parts taken from reference TRBV15 and TRBJ2-2, reads DAMVIQNPRYQVTQFGKPVTLSCSQTLNHNVMYWYQQKSSQAPKLLFHYYDKDFNNEADTPDNFQSRRPNTSFCFLDIRSPGLGDTAMYLCATRGTENTGELFFGEGSRLTVL.

This clonotype has only a few counts. The chain recombines TRBV7-2 with TRBJ2-4, with D possibly TRBD1 on 6 matching bases. The ends were cut back, 5 bases at V and 4 bases at J, with 12 bases in the middle. The V gene's germline CDR1 is SGHTA and CDR2 FQGNSA. The CDR3 length is 14 residues. CDR3 coding DNA: TGTGCCAGCAGCCCCCGGGACACTAAAAACATTCAGTACTTC. Protein: CASSPRDTKNIQYF. The whole variable domain, remainder taken from reference TRBV7-2 and TRBJ2-4, is GAGVSQSPSNKVTEKGKDVELRCDPISGHTALYWYRQSLGQGLEFLIYFQGNSAPDKSGLPSDRFSAERTGGSVSTLTIQRTQQEDSAVYLCASSPRDTKNIQYFGAGTRLSVL.

The V call is TRBV6-5, the J call TRBJ1-6; no clear D gene. The CDR3 extends over 16 amino acids. The V end was cut by 5 bases, the J end by 6 bases, with 17 bases between. The germline V gene has CDR1 MNHEY and CDR2 SVGAGI. The CDR3 sequence: CASSVLIRKGNSPLHF. The CDR3 DNA sequence: TGTGCCAGCAGTGTACTCATCAGGAAGGGTAATTCACCCCTCCACTTT.

This sequence joins TRBV18 and TRBJ2-1; 14 bases fit TRBD2. The V segment lost 5 bases and the J segment 8 bases; nucleotides outside the gene matches: 11. In germline, CDR1 is KGHSH, CDR2 LQKENI. This CDR3 has 17 amino acids. CDR3 in DNA: TGTGCCAGCTCATCCGGACTAGCGGGGGGCAATGTACATGAGCAGTTCTTC. This codes for CASSSGLAGGNVHEQFF.

This clonotype was counted many times. This chain uses TRBV7-3 with TRBJ1-6, with D uncertain. Between the trimmed V and J ends, which lost 2 bases and 5 bases, there was a span of 4 bases. The germline CDR1 and CDR2 sequences are SGHTA and FQGTGA. CDR3 length: 13 residues. The DNA for the CDR3 is TGTGCCAGCAGCTTACAAAATAATTCACCCCTCCACTTT. The encoded protein is CASSLQNNSPLHF.